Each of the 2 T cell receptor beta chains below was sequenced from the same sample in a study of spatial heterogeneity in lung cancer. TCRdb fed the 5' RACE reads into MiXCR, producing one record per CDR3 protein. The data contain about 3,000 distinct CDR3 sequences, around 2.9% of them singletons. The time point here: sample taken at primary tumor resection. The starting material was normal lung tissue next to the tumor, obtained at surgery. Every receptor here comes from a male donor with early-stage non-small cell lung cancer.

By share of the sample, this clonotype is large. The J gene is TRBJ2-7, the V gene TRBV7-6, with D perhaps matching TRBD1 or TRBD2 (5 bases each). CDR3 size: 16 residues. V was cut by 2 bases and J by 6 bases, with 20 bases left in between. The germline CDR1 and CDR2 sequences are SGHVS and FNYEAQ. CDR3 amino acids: CASSLLVGEGIGEQYF. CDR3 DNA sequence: TGTGCCAGCAGCTTACTTGTGGGAGAGGGGATCGGCGAGCAGTACTTC.

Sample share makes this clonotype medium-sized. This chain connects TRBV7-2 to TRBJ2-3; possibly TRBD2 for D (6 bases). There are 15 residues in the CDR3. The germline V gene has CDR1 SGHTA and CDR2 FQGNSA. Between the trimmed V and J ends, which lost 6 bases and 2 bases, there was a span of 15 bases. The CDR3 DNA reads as TGTGCCAGCAGTGGGGACTTCCCCTTCACAGATACGCAGTATTTT. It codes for CASSGDFPFTDTQYF.